This record concerns one T cell receptor beta chain sequence. Its antigen is as yet unknown. For every subset, genomic DNA was evenly distributed across several immunoSEQ plates. Only in-frame clones appear in the TCRdb table, and some are missing; sequencing was by immunoSEQ multiplex PCR. This table has roughly 2,000,000 clones, 80% to 95% appearing once. The data were obtained in a study of shared clonotypes between healthy human individuals. Overall study findings and caveats: At large depth, rarefaction still showed sorted-subset sequencing to be incomplete. A handful of donors shared about 4.5% of their naive CD4 clonotypes. Clonotype sharing among donors was expected to depend on sequencing depth.

CD8 cells regarded as naive lacked CD45RO, were positively chosen for CCR7, and omitted terminally differentiated effector memory CD45RA+ cells. V dropped 5 bases and J dropped 0 bases, with 13 bases sitting between them. The CDR3 is made up of 16 amino acids. CDR1 is SGHVS and CDR2 is FQNEAQ in the germline V gene. This chain links TRBV7-8 with TRBJ2-2; possibly TRBD1 for D (6 bases). The receptor was derived from a man aged 18 to 30 in good health. Some clones in this sample may be carry-over from other donors' samples. Material for sequencing was naive CD8+ T cells from PBMCs. The CDR3, as DNA: TGTGCCAGCAGCCCCCGGGACAACGCGAACACCGGGGAGCTGTTTTTT. Protein product: CASSPRDNANTGELFF.